The next 27 T cell receptor beta chains were all read from a single sample in a study of Ad26.COV2.S vaccination and SARS-CoV-2 variants. Assay used: immunoSEQ multiplex PCR; TCRdb lists only in-frame clones, some missing. The sample holds nearly 95,000 clones; approximately 81% are singletons and the top ten take roughly 15%. The sample in question was peripheral blood, obtained after recovery from COVID-19. The receptors were gathered from a human donor who had recovered from COVID-19.

This clone was observed once. This rearrangement joins TRBV9 to TRBJ2-1; TRBD1 is a possible D gene (6 bases). The CDR3 has 18 amino acids. Germline CDR1 SGDLS, CDR2 YYNGEE. Deletions cut 0 bases from V and 8 bases from J, with 24 bases between. CDR3 in DNA: TGTGCCAGCAGCGTAGAAGGAGTGGTACAGGGATTCGCCCATGAGCAGTTCTTC. This gives the protein CASSVEGVVQGFAHEQFF.

This chain uses TRBV7-2 with TRBJ2-7; 8 bases align to TRBD2. The CDR3 has 17 residues. Germline V gene data show CDR1 as SGHTA and CDR2 as FQGNSA. V trimming: 1 base; J trimming: 4 bases; junction bases outside the gene matches: 12. Here the CDR3 DNA reads TGTGCCAGCAGCTTAGGGCTAGCGGGTCAAGTTAATTACGAGCAGTACTTC. It codes for CASSLGLAGQVNYEQYF.

V usage is TRBV28 and J usage is TRBJ1-3; D is possibly TRBD1 (5 bases). CDR3 length: 17 amino acids. Germline V gives CDR1 MDHEN, CDR2 SYDVKM. The V end lost 4 bases, the J end lost 0 bases, and 16 bases lay between the germline ends. CDR3 DNA: TGTGCCAGCAGTTCGACCCGTCGGACAAGCTCTGGAAACACCATATATTTT. It specifies CASSSTRRTSSGNTIYF.

This clone was detected only a few times. The CDR3 protein is CASSLGGEVGNTEAFF. DNA for the CDR3: TGTGCCAGCAGTTTAGGAGGCGAGGTGGGGAACACTGAAGCTTTCTTT. The chain joins TRBV6-6 to TRBJ1-1; D unclear. This CDR3 has 16 residues. V lost 4 bases to trimming and J lost 1 base, with 16 bases between them. CDR1 MNHNY and CDR2 SVGAGI come from the germline V gene (reference sequence).

The sample holds a few counts of this clone. The CDR3 nucleotides read TGTGCCAGCAGTTACCGTGGGGAGCTGTTTTTT. Its protein is CASSYRGELFF. V gene TRBV6-2 or TRBV6-3 combines with J gene TRBJ2-2; D is ambiguous. This CDR3 has 11 residues. The V gene lost 2 bases and the J gene lost 8 bases, with 3 bases spanning the gap. The germline CDR1 and CDR2 sequences are MNHEY and SVGEGT.

This clone was counted ten times or more. The chain couples TRBV9 to TRBJ2-3, with TRBD1 as a possible D gene (5 bases). Trimming took 7 bases from V and 6 from J, leaving 9 bases between them. CDR1 and CDR2 from the germline V gene are SGDLS and YYNGEE. This CDR3 is 11 amino acids long. The CDR3 reads CASSYRDTQYF. In DNA form, the CDR3 reads TGTGCCAGCTCCTACAGGGATACGCAGTATTTT. The full variable domain, with the rest looked up from reference TRBV9 and TRBJ2-3, is DSGVTQTPKHLITATGQRVTLRCSPRSGDLSVYWYQQSLDQGLQFLIQYYNGEERAKGNILERFSAQQFPDLHSELNLSSLELGDSALYFCASSYRDTQYFGPGTRLTVL.

This clone was detected only a few times. As DNA, the CDR3 is TGTGCCAGCAGCTTTCGGGGGCTAGCGGGAGTATCACGCAATGAGCAGTTCTTC. Translated, it gives CASSFRGLAGVSRNEQFF. The chain carries TRBV7-3 and TRBJ2-1; TRBD2 matches at 10 bases. After removal of 3 bases from V and 6 bases from J, the junction contained 14 bases not matched to a gene. CDR1 is SGHTA, CDR2 FQGTGA, per germline. CDR3 size: 18 residues.

The rearrangement uses TRBV28 and TRBJ1-5; the match to TRBD1 covers 10 bases. The germline gives CDR1 MDHEN, CDR2 SYDVKM. Trimming cost V 5 bases and J 4 bases; bases outside gene matches: 5. CDR3 length equals 15 residues. For the CDR3, the DNA is TGTGCCAGCAGTACTCCGGGACAGGGGAATCAGCCCCAGCATTTT. Amino acids: CASSTPGQGNQPQHF.

The rearrangement uses TRBV9 and TRBJ2-5; D might be TRBD2 (6 bases). Per the germline V gene, CDR1 is SGDLS and CDR2 is YYNGEE. The CDR3 covers 15 residues. The V end lost 3 bases, the J end lost 0 bases, and 12 bases lay between the germline ends. CDR3 protein: CASSARAGDQETQYF. For the CDR3, the DNA is TGTGCCAGCAGCGCCCGAGCGGGCGACCAAGAGACCCAGTACTTC.

This chain connects TRBV11-2 to TRBJ1-1; 7 bases fit TRBD1. With 1 base clipped from V and 5 bases from J, the junction kept 4 bases outside the gene matches. The CDR3 runs 14 residues. Germline V gives CDR1 SGHAT, CDR2 FQNNGV. Here the CDR3 DNA reads TGTGCCAGCAGCTTAGGGAGGGGGCTTACTGAAGCTTTCTTT. It specifies CASSLGRGLTEAFF.

This rearrangement joins TRBV29-1 to TRBJ2-5; 7 bases are a match to TRBD2. The CDR3 sequence is 15 residues long. Germline lookup yields CDR1 SQVTM and CDR2 ANQGSEA. Germline trimming cut 5 bases from V and 0 bases from J; bases unmatched to any gene: 9. CDR3 in amino acids: CSVRMGSGYQETQYF. CDR3 coding DNA: TGCAGCGTTCGTATGGGTAGCGGGTACCAAGAGACCCAGTACTTC.

The V and J genes are TRBV29-1 and TRBJ2-7; possible D gene TRBD2, 6 bases. Germline-derived CDR1 and CDR2 are SQVTM and ANQGSEA. The CDR3 length is 15 residues. The V end was cut by 3 bases, the J end by 0 bases, with 15 bases between. The CDR3 region is CSVESSGIGSYEQYF. The CDR3 DNA follows: TGCAGCGTTGAGAGTAGCGGAATTGGCTCCTACGAGCAGTACTTC.

In its sample, this clone is medium-sized. The CDR3 loop is CASSPRTSGYYQETQYF. The CDR3 bases are TGTGCCAGCAGCCCCCGTACTAGCGGCTACTACCAAGAGACCCAGTACTTC. The chain recombines TRBV7-9 with TRBJ2-5, with TRBD2 matching over 8 bases. Germline V lookup: CDR1 SEHNR, CDR2 FQNEAQ (reference sequence). J was trimmed by 0 bases and V by 5 bases; bases with no gene match: 11. The CDR3 spans 17 residues.

The V and J genes are TRBV12-3 or TRBV12-4 and TRBJ1-2; D is ambiguous. CDR3 size: 11 residues. V lost 3 bases, J lost 7 bases, and 6 bases lay in between. The CDR3 nucleotides read TGTGCCAGCAGTTTTGGTTCTGGCTACACCTTC. Encoded protein: CASSFGSGYTF.

The CDR3 bases are TGTGCCAGCGGCCAAGGGTGGAGGACACAAGAGACCCAGTACTTC. It translates to CASGQGWRTQETQYF. The chain employs TRBV7-6 and TRBJ2-5; D tentatively fits TRBD1 or TRBD2 (5 bases each). Trimming shortened V by 8 bases and J by 2 bases, and 18 bases separated the two germline ends. Germline V lookup: CDR1 SGHVS, CDR2 FNYEAQ. CDR3 length: 15 residues.

The chain has TRBV24-1 and TRBJ2-7, with D perhaps assigned TRBD1 or TRBD2 (5 bases each). Deletions cut 3 bases from V and 5 bases from J, with 13 bases between. The CDR3 sequence is 14 residues long. Germline V CDR1 and CDR2: KGHDR, SFDVKD. CDR3 in amino acids: CATSDVGRGDEQYF. The CDR3 nucleotides are TGTGCCACCAGTGATGTGGGCCGGGGCGACGAGCAGTACTTC.

The chain couples TRBV20-1 to TRBJ1-2; D gene uncertain. Looked up from germline, CDR1 is DFQATT and CDR2 is SNEGSKA (reference sequence). Trimming took off 5 bases at V and 8 bases at J, with 12 bases between the two ends. There are 11 residues in the CDR3. This chain's CDR3 is CSALTPGGYTF. CDR3 nucleotides: TGCAGTGCTCTCACCCCCGGAGGCTACACCTTC.

The rearrangement joins TRBV7-9 to TRBJ2-7; TRBD2 matches at 9 bases. The CDR3 runs to 19 residues. Germline CDR1 reads SEHNR; CDR2 reads FQNEAQ (reference sequence). V shed 5 bases and J 2 bases; nucleotides not matched to a gene: 19. CDR3 sequence: CASSPPGGLAEPGPYEQYF. CDR3 DNA: TGTGCCAGCAGCCCACCTGGGGGACTAGCCGAACCCGGGCCCTACGAGCAGTACTTC.

In its sample, this clone was seen once. This chain links TRBV27 with TRBJ1-2; D is possibly TRBD1 (5 bases). V gave up 3 bases and J gave up 6 bases, with 11 bases separating them. The CDR3 is made up of 13 amino acids. CDR1 and CDR2 from the germline V gene are MNHEY and SMNVEV (reference sequence). CDR3 nucleotides: TGTGCCAGCAGTTTTGGGGGGTATCATGGCTACACCTTC. It is translated as CASSFGGYHGYTF.

V and J are TRBV5-6 and TRBJ2-1; 7 positions match TRBD2. Trimming cost V 0 bases and J 0 bases; bases outside gene matches: 6. CDR1 and CDR2 from the germline V gene are SGHDT and YYEEEE. The CDR3 runs to 17 residues. This CDR3 reads CASSLEKRGLSYNEQFF. Here the CDR3 DNA reads TGTGCCAGCAGCTTGGAGAAGCGGGGACTCTCCTACAATGAGCAGTTCTTC.

This clone was found a few times. The chain links TRBV7-2 to TRBJ2-7; 12 bases agree with TRBD2. CDR1 SGHTA and CDR2 FQGNSA come from the germline V gene. V lost 5 bases and J lost 4; bases outside the gene matches: 6. The CDR3 length is 15 residues. CDR3 DNA: TGTGCCAGCAGCCCATGGACTAGCGGGATATACGAGCAGTACTTC. Its protein is CASSPWTSGIYEQYF.

The chain joins TRBV27 to TRBJ2-3; no clear D. The CDR3 runs to 14 residues. Germline CDR1 is MNHEY and CDR2 is SMNVEV (reference sequence). The germline V and J ends were trimmed by 4 bases and 2 bases, with 10 bases remaining between them. The CDR3 nucleotides read TGTGCCAGCAGTTGCGACGCCTACACAGATACGCAGTATTTT. It yields the protein CASSCDAYTDTQYF.

J is TRBJ1-1 and V is TRBV11-3; D unclear. The CDR3 spans 14 residues. Trimming removed 5 bases at V and 5 bases at J, with 15 bases between. The germline V gene encodes CDR1 SGHNT and CDR2 YENEEA. The CDR3, as DNA: TGTGCCAGCAGCCCTAGGCTGAGGGAAACTGAAGCTTTCTTT. Translated: CASSPRLRETEAFF.

This rearrangement joins TRBV13 to TRBJ2-2, with D uncertain. V was cut by 6 bases and J by 5 bases, with 16 bases left in between. The CDR3 runs to 15 residues. CDR1 and CDR2 (germline): PRHDT, FYEKMQ (reference sequence). Written as DNA, the CDR3 is TGTGCCAGCAGAGAAGACTTAAAAGGGACCGGGGAGCTGTTTTTT. This gives the protein CASREDLKGTGELFF.

This clone was seen once. The chain is built from TRBV3-1 (or the pseudogene TRBV3-2) and TRBJ2-7; possibly TRBD2 for D (6 bases). The V end was cut by 4 bases, the J end by 6 bases, with 13 bases between. CDR3 length equals 13 residues. CDR1 is LGHDT, CDR2 YNNKEL, per germline (reference sequence). The CDR3 spells CASSLVGEAEQYF. The CDR3 nucleotides are TGTGCCAGCAGCCTAGTGGGGGAGGCCGAGCAGTACTTC.

V and J are TRBV24-1 and TRBJ2-5; D unclear. V lost 3 bases, J lost 5 bases, and 15 bases lay in between. The germline CDR1 and CDR2 sequences are KGHDR and SFDVKD. There are 15 residues in the CDR3. This CDR3 is CATSDSSDILETQYF. CDR3 DNA sequence: TGTGCCACCAGTGATAGCTCCGACATTCTGGAGACCCAGTACTTC.

The gene calls are TRBV7-3 and TRBJ2-3; 11 bases align to TRBD2. J gave up 6 bases and V 4 bases, and 12 bases lay outside the gene matches. The CDR3 is 17 amino acids. The V gene's germline CDR1 is SGHTA and CDR2 FQGTGA. The DNA of the CDR3 is TGTGCCAGCAGCTATGATTATAGCGGGAGGGCCGGGGATACGCAGTATTTT. Translated: CASSYDYSGRAGDTQYF.